The 9 T cell receptor beta chains presented below share a single source sample, sequenced in a study of blood T cells in healthy people across ages. A J-beta primer mix and a sample-barcoded 5' primer were used in a second PCR of about 6 to 12 cycles. TCRdb re-called the 5' RACE reads with MiXCR, one entry per CDR3 protein. The sample carries about 840,000 distinct CDR3 sequences, about 28% recorded once. This same sample was also taken into another study, of T cells of mothers and their children.

The specimen sequenced was blood. These receptors came from a woman aged 40-49 years in good health.

This clonotype has ten or more counts. The J gene is TRBJ2-3, the V gene TRBV7-2, with D unclear. In germline, CDR1 is SGHTA, CDR2 FQGNSA. The CDR3 has 12 amino acids. V lost 4 bases, J lost 4 bases, and 6 bases lay in between. CDR3 sequence (DNA): TGTGCCAGCAGCTACAATGCAGATACGCAGTATTTT. This encodes CASSYNADTQYF.

This clonotype was counted only a few times. The chain couples TRBV4-1 to TRBJ1-6, with D tentatively TRBD1 (5 bases). The V end lost 0 bases, the J end lost 14 bases, and 23 bases lay between the germline ends. Germline V gives CDR1 MGHRA, CDR2 YSYEKL. CDR3 size: 17 residues. CDR3 loop: CASSQDNWGILVRSLHF. The DNA of the CDR3 is TGCGCCAGCAGCCAAGATAATTGGGGCATTCTCGTTAGGTCCCTCCACTTT.

The chain is built from TRBV5-5 and TRBJ1-4; 10 nucleotides align to TRBD1. V lost 2 bases and J lost 5; bases outside the gene matches: 9. Germline V gene data show CDR1 as SGHKS and CDR2 as YYEKEE (reference sequence). CDR3 length: 17 amino acids. Here the CDR3 DNA reads TGTGCCAGCAGCTTCAATGGCCCGGGACAGGGGAATGAAAAACTGTTTTTT. Translation gives CASSFNGPGQGNEKLFF.

This clonotype was counted between two and nine times. This sequence joins TRBV11-2 and TRBJ2-1; 9 nucleotides align to TRBD2. The CDR3 covers 17 residues. The J segment lost 8 bases and the V segment lost 3 bases, leaving 14 bases of the junction unmatched. In germline, CDR1 is SGHAT, CDR2 FQNNGV. The CDR3 loop reads CASSFDERGVQGHEQFF. CDR3 sequence (DNA): TGTGCCAGCAGCTTTGACGAGCGGGGGGTCCAGGGGCATGAGCAGTTCTTC.

The chain joins TRBV15 to TRBJ1-1; D unclear. V was pared by 4 bases and J by 0 bases, with 21 bases between. The germline V gene encodes CDR1 LNHNV and CDR2 YYDKDF (reference sequence). This CDR3 contains 18 residues. CDR3 protein: CATSTTELKVTMNTEAFF. The CDR3 bases are TGTGCCACCAGCACAACAGAGTTAAAAGTTACTATGAACACTGAAGCTTTCTTT. The variable domain in full, completed from reference TRBV15 and TRBJ1-1, reads DAMVIQNPRYQVTQFGKPVTLSCSQTLNHNVMYWYQQKSSQAPKLLFHYYDKDFNNEADTPDNFQSRRPNTSFCFLDIRSPGLGDTAMYLCATSTTELKVTMNTEAFFGQGTRLTVV.

The chain combines TRBV29-1 with TRBJ1-1; no reliable D call. V gave up 8 bases and J gave up 0 bases, with 13 bases separating them. The CDR3 runs 13 residues. Germline V gene data show CDR1 as SQVTM and CDR2 as ANQGSEA. The CDR3 DNA reads TGCAGCCCGAGCCGGGAGATGAACACTGAAGCTTTCTTT. It encodes CSPSREMNTEAFF. Looking up the rest from reference TRBV29-1 and TRBJ1-1 gives the full variable domain: SAVISQKPSRDICQRGTSLTIQCQVDSQVTMMFWYRQQPGQSLTLIATANQGSEATYESGFVIDKFPISRPNLTFSTLTVSNMSPEDSSIYLCSPSREMNTEAFFGQGTRLTVV.

A remark on this clonotype: The conserved closing phenylalanine or tryptophan is absent in this CDR3, likely reflecting a read error. The rearrangement joins TRBV7-8 to TRBJ1-4, with unresolved D. This CDR3 has 15 residues. Germline CDR1 is SGHVS and CDR2 is FQNEAQ. V lost 5 bases, J lost 7 bases, and 17 bases lay in between. CDR3 DNA: TGTGCCAGCAGCCCACCGAGTCAGGAGGGTGAAAAACTGTTTTCT. Encoded protein: CASSPPSQEGEKLFS.

The rearrangement joins TRBV4-3 to TRBJ2-3, with 7 bases aligning to TRBD2. The V segment lost 1 base and the J segment 5 bases; nucleotides outside the gene matches: 0. The CDR3 runs 13 residues. From germline, CDR1 is LGHNA and CDR2 YSLEER. CDR3 bases: TGCGCCAGCAGCCAAGCGGGGGGAGATACGCAGTATTTT. It yields the protein CASSQAGGDTQYF.

This clonotype was seen many times. The J gene is TRBJ2-5, the V gene TRBV10-3; a weak D match, TRBD1 (6 bases). The germline CDR1 and CDR2 sequences are ENHRY and SYGVKD. Deletions cut 4 bases from V and 3 bases from J, with 15 bases between. This CDR3 is built from 15 residues. CDR3 loop: CAISVAGAKEETQYF. CDR3 coding DNA: TGTGCCATCAGTGTGGCAGGGGCTAAGGAAGAGACCCAGTACTTC.